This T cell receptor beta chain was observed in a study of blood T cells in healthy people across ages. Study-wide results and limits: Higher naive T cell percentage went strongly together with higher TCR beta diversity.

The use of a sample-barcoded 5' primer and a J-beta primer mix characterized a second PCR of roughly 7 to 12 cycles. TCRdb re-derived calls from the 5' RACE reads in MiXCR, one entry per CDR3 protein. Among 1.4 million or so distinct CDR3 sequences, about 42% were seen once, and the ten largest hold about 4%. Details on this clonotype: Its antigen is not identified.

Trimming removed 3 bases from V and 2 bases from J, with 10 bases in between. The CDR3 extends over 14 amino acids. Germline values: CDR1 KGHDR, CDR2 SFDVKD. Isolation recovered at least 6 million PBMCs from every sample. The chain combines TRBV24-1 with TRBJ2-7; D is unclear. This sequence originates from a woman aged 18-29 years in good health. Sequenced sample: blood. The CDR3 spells CATSDNQLPYEQYF. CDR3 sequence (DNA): TGTGCCACCAGTGATAACCAGCTACCCTACGAGCAGTACTTC.